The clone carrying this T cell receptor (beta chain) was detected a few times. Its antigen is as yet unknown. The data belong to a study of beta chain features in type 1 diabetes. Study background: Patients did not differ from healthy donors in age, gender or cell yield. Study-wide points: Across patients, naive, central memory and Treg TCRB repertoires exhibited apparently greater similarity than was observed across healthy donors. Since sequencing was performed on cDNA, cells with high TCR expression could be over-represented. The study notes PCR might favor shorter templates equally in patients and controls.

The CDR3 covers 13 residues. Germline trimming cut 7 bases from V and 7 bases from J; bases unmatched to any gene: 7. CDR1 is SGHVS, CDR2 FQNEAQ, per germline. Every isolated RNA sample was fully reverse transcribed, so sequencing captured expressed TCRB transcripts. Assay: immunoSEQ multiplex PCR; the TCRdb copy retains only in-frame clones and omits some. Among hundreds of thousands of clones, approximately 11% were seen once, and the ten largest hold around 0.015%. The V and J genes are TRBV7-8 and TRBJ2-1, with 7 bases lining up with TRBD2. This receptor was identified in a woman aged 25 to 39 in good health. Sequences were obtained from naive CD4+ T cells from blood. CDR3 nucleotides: TGTGCCAGCACCCGCGGGAGAATGAATGAGCAGTTCTTC. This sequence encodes CASTRGRMNEQFF.